Listed here are 17 T cell receptor beta chains from one sample, sequenced in a study of blood T cell repertoires in COVID-19. TCRdb's copy holds only in-frame clones and misses some; the assay was immunoSEQ multiplex PCR. The sample holds 150,000 to 200,000 clones; 84% are singletons and the top ten take roughly 7.1%. The specimen was peripheral blood. The receptors originated from a man aged 35-49 years who had recovered from COVID-19.

V usage is TRBV4-3 and J usage is TRBJ2-1, with a possible D match to TRBD2 (5 bases). This CDR3 is 15 amino acids long. V was shortened by 1 base and J by 7 bases, with 14 bases between the two germline ends. The germline V gene has CDR1 LGHNA and CDR2 YSLEER. The CDR3 reads CASSQGLASRNEQFF. Written as DNA, the CDR3 is TGCGCCAGCAGCCAAGGTTTAGCGTCTCGTAATGAGCAGTTCTTC.

CDR3 DNA sequence: TGTGCCAGCAGCCTTGGGACAGTAAACACTGAAGCTTTCTTT. It specifies CASSLGTVNTEAFF. The chain combines TRBV13 with TRBJ1-1; 7 bases match TRBD1. Germline CDR1 reads PRHDT; CDR2 reads FYEKMQ (reference sequence). The CDR3 sequence is 14 residues long. With 5 bases clipped from V and 2 bases from J, the junction kept 5 bases outside the gene matches.

The chain carries TRBV4-2 and TRBJ1-3; 7 nucleotides match TRBD1. Trimming cost V 0 bases and J 1 base; bases outside gene matches: 3. CDR3 length: 16 residues. The germline V gene has CDR1 LGHNA and CDR2 YNFKEQ. The DNA for the CDR3 is TGTGCCAGCAGCCAAGAACAGGGGACATCTGGAAACACCATATATTTT. Its translation: CASSQEQGTSGNTIYF.

V and J are TRBV20-1 and TRBJ2-1, with 7 bases aligning to TRBD1. With V trimmed by 5 bases and J by 7 bases, 2 bases remained unmatched. The CDR3 loop spans 11 amino acids. Germline V gene data show CDR1 as DFQATT and CDR2 as SNEGSKA (reference sequence). The CDR3 protein is CSARQGNEQFF. The DNA of the CDR3 is TGCAGTGCTCGACAGGGAAATGAGCAGTTCTTC.

This chain uses TRBV4-3 with TRBJ2-3, with 7 bases lining up with TRBD1. CDR3 length: 15 amino acids. The junction had 4 bases not matched to a gene; V was cut back by 4 bases and J by 0 bases. Germline V gene data show CDR1 as LGHNA and CDR2 as YSLEER. CDR3 in amino acids: CASSRQGSSTDTQYF. DNA of the CDR3: TGCGCCAGCAGCCGACAGGGATCTAGCACAGATACGCAGTATTTT.

Remarks on this clone: A read error may produce the germline difference seen at one junction end. The chain is built from TRBV6-2 or TRBV6-3 and TRBJ2-7, with TRBD2 as a possible D gene (6 bases). CDR1 MNHEY and CDR2 SVGEGT come from the germline V gene. The CDR3 runs 13 residues. The CDR3 sequence: CASCYGRGSEQYF. In nucleotides, the CDR3 is TGTGCCAGCTGTTACGGGAGAGGCTCCGAGCAGTACTTC.

The chain recombines TRBV7-9 with TRBJ2-7; 8 nucleotides match TRBD2. The CDR3 runs 16 residues. Trimming removed 6 bases from V and 2 bases from J; junction bases left unmatched: 12. Germline CDR1 is SEHNR and CDR2 is FQNEAQ (reference sequence). The CDR3 DNA sequence: TGTGCCAGCAGTCTAATCGGGACTAGATCCACCTACGAGCAGTACTTC. Protein sequence: CASSLIGTRSTYEQYF.

This chain joins TRBV7-3 and TRBJ2-1; the match to TRBD1 covers 8 bases. V trimming: 2 bases; J trimming: 8 bases; junction bases outside the gene matches: 5. Looked up from germline, CDR1 is SGHTA and CDR2 is FQGTGA. The CDR3 is 14 amino acids. The CDR3 reads CASSLGGQGYEQFF. CDR3 sequence (DNA): TGTGCCAGCAGCTTAGGTGGACAGGGTTATGAGCAGTTCTTC.

The chain joins TRBV6-5 to TRBJ1-2; the D gene is possibly TRBD1 (5 bases). Germline CDR1 MNHEY, CDR2 SVGAGI. There are 15 residues in the CDR3. Trimming left V 0 bases short and J 2 bases short, with 10 bases between. As DNA, the CDR3 is TGTGCCAGCAGTTACTCGGAGAAGGGGAACTATGGCTACACCTTC. This translates into CASSYSEKGNYGYTF.

V and J are TRBV5-4 and TRBJ2-7; 13 positions agree with TRBD2. CDR1 SGHNT and CDR2 YYREEE come from the germline V gene (reference sequence). The V segment lost 0 bases and the J segment 6 bases; nucleotides outside the gene matches: 9. The CDR3 consists of 17 residues. CDR3 DNA sequence: TGTGCCAGCAGCTTGGCCTTAACTAGCGGGAGGGCCTCCGAGCAGTACTTC. Encoded protein: CASSLALTSGRASEQYF.

This chain uses TRBV7-9 with TRBJ2-3; a possible D gene is TRBD1 (6 bases). Trimming pared 5 bases from V and 0 bases from J, leaving 12 bases between. CDR1 and CDR2 from the germline V gene are SEHNR and FQNEAQ (reference sequence). The CDR3 contains 15 residues. The CDR3 DNA reads TGTGCCAGCAGCGATAACAGGGAGAGCACAGATACGCAGTATTTT. It codes for CASSDNRESTDTQYF.

V is TRBV11-2 and J is TRBJ2-4, with TRBD1 matching 7 bases. The V gene end was trimmed by 0 bases and the J gene end by 4 bases; junction bases not matched to a gene: 3. The CDR3 totals 15 residues. The germline CDR1 and CDR2 sequences are SGHAT and FQNNGV. CDR3: CASSLEGTVKNIQYF. CDR3 nucleotide sequence: TGTGCCAGCAGCTTAGAGGGGACAGTTAAAAACATTCAGTACTTC.

This sequence joins TRBV7-2 and TRBJ1-3; perhaps TRBD1 as D (5 bases). This CDR3 is 14 amino acids long. V lost 3 bases, J lost 2 bases, and 8 bases lay in between. Germline CDR1 is SGHTA and CDR2 is FQGNSA. CDR3 region: CASSFLQAGNTIYF. The CDR3, as DNA: TGTGCCAGCAGCTTTCTACAGGCTGGAAACACCATATATTTT.

The chain joins TRBV3-1 (or the pseudogene TRBV3-2) to TRBJ2-4; no definite D call. From germline, CDR1 is LGHDT and CDR2 YNNKEL (reference sequence). V was trimmed by 0 bases and J by 6 bases, leaving 9 bases between them. This CDR3 has 14 amino acids. For the CDR3, the DNA is TGTGCCAGCAGCCAAGACGAGGCGAGAAACATTCAGTACTTC. Amino acids: CASSQDEARNIQYF.

The chain uses TRBV19 and TRBJ2-1; a possible D gene is TRBD2 (6 bases). The germline V and J ends were trimmed by 4 bases and 3 bases, with 13 bases remaining between them. This CDR3 comprises 15 residues. Germline CDR1 is LNHDA and CDR2 is SQIVND (reference sequence). The CDR3: CASSSPSTSYNEQFF. In DNA form, the CDR3 reads TGTGCCAGTAGTAGTCCCTCGACTAGCTACAATGAGCAGTTCTTC.

The chain couples TRBV18 to TRBJ1-1, with D possibly TRBD1 on 6 matching bases. V lost 3 bases, J lost 6 bases, and 8 bases lay in between. Germline CDR1 KGHSH, CDR2 LQKENI. CDR3 length equals 12 residues. CDR3 sequence reads: CASSPGQSEAFF. CDR3 DNA sequence: TGTGCCAGCTCACCCGGACAGTCTGAAGCTTTCTTT.

The V and J genes are TRBV3-1 (or the pseudogene TRBV3-2) and TRBJ1-2, with a possible D match to TRBD1 (6 bases). CDR1 is LGHDT and CDR2 is YNNKEL in the germline V gene (reference sequence). The CDR3 length is 17 residues. Trimming pared 2 bases from V and 2 bases from J, leaving 18 bases between. The CDR3 DNA is TGTGCCAGCAGCCAATTAACACAGGGCGCGGTCAACTATGGCTACACCTTC. Encoded protein: CASSQLTQGAVNYGYTF.